The present T cell receptor (beta chain) was sequenced within a study of shared clonotypes between healthy human individuals. Assay used: immunoSEQ multiplex PCR; TCRdb lists only in-frame clones, some missing. The data hold about 680,000 clones, with approximately 79% observed a single time. The sequencing input was memory CD4+ T cells sorted from blood. Regarding subset: CD45RA-negative fraction. This TCR was recovered from a woman in her twenties or thirties in good health.

CDR3 protein: CSVEGLLTSYNEQFF. The CDR3, as DNA: TGCAGCGTGGAGGGACTCCTCACATCCTACAATGAGCAGTTCTTC. The V and J genes are TRBV29-1 and TRBJ2-1, with D possibly TRBD2 on 6 matching bases. Trimming took 6 bases from V and 1 from J, leaving 16 bases between them. Germline assignment: CDR1 SQVTM and CDR2 ANQGSEA. The CDR3 totals 15 residues.